The clone carrying this T cell receptor (beta chain) was counted a single time. Its antigen remains unidentified. These donors were members of the 120-subject validation cohort, a group separate from the approximately 670-subject first cohort. The CDR3 is 14 residues long. The junction had 8 bases not matched to a gene; V was cut back by 8 bases and J by 8 bases. Germline values: CDR1 MDHEN, CDR2 SYDVKM. This sample stems from a study of cytomegalovirus exposure and HLA in healthy donors. Whole-study context: The 110 or so validation repertoires used the same platform as the roughly 610 first-cohort repertoires, a later analysis reported.

The protocol was immunoSEQ multiplex PCR, while the TCRdb copy is restricted to in-frame clones and leaves out a portion. The data contain 150,000 or so clones, over 80% of them singletons. General study results and limits: A list of roughly 180 TCR beta chains associated with cytomegalovirus was given.

The chain recombines TRBV28 with TRBJ1-4; 10 bases align to TRBD1. The source material was PBMCs. The sequence was obtained from a woman under 40 in good health and CMV-seropositive. The CDR3 coding sequence is TGTGCCAGCGGGACAGGGGCGTTGACCGAAAAACTGTTTTTT. This translates into CASGTGALTEKLFF.